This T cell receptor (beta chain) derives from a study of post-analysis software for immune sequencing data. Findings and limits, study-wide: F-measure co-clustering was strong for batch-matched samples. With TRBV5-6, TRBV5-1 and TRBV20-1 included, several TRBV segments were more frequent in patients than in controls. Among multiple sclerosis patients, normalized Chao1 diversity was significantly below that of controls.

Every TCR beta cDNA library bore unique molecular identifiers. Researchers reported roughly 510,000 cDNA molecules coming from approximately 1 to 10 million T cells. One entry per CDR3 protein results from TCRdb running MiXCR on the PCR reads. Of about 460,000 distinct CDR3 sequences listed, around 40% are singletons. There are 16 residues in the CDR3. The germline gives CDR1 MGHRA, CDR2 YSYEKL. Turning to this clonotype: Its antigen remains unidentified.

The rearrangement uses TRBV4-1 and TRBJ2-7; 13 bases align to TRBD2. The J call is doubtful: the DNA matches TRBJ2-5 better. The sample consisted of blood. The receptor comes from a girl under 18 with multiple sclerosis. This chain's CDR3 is CASSQLGLAGDETQYF. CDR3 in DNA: TGCGCCAGCAGCCAACTTGGACTAGCGGGAGATGAGACCCAGTACTTC.